This T cell receptor (beta chain) was documented in a study of OX40 agonist ivuxolimab in advanced cancers. Concerning the study at large: Ivuxolimab, which targeted the costimulatory receptor OX40 (CD134), was an agonistic, fully human IgG2 monoclonal antibody. Intravenous ivuxolimab was administered to patients every 2 weeks at six dose levels: 0.01, 0.1, 0.3, 1.5, 3 and 10 mg/kg. Of the 50 to 55 dose-escalation patients, hepatocellular carcinoma was present in approximately 20, melanoma in roughly 15, renal cell carcinoma in 9 and head and neck cancer in 9. The dose-escalation cohort was approximately 83% male with a mean age of about 60 years, ranging from about 20 to 80. Prior anti-PD-1, anti-PD-L1 or anti-CTLA-4 therapy was permitted, and checkpoint inhibitors had been received by about 37% of dose-escalation patients. Partial responses were achieved by three dose-escalation patients, of whom one had hepatocellular carcinoma and two had cutaneous melanoma. The point of sequencing TCRbeta in the periphery was to test whether ivuxolimab changed TCR sequence diversity and drove clonal T-cell expansion. The paper reports the monotherapy dose-escalation portion (N of about 47 patients) of the phase I ivuxolimab trial. What the work shows at the level of the full study, not this receptor alone: At doses from 0.1 to 3.0 mg/kg, clonal expansion was seen in both CD4+ and CD8+ blood T cells between baseline and week 6. After ivuxolimab, more expanded clones were found on average in CD8+ T cells than in CD4+ T cells. Low levels of normalized T-cell clonal expansion were also shown by some nonresponding patients. The antigen specificity of the peripheral T cells that underwent clonal expansion was not determined. In the 0.1-3.0 mg/kg groups, partial responders were among the patients with the lowest normalized peripheral clonal expansion, particularly in CD8+ T cells.

To sequence the TCRbeta CDR3 region, genomic DNA was isolated from the sorted cells. The immunoSEQ Assay was used for sequencing of TCRbeta CDR3 regions. TCRdb carries this immuneACCESS record with in-frame sequences only. Its versions omit some clonotypes, under half of them owing to an unresolved V gene in the studies checked, with the rest unexplained. Within this sample are more than 45,000 clones, with roughly 77% of them counted one time only. In total, the top ten clones hold approximately 1.1% of the sample. Per the germline V gene, SGHRS is the CDR1 and YFSETQ is the CDR2. The CDR3 numbers 17 residues from cysteine through phenylalanine. Only the CDR3 part of the read is kept: 51 bases, read in frame from the first base. Unmatched junction bases come to 8, with V trimmed by 4 bases and J by 0 bases. Patients with a history of autoimmune disease or receiving systemic immunosuppression were excluded from the trial. Peripheral blood for TCR sequencing was drawn from every dose cohort at baseline, at cycle 4 day 1 and at cycle 7 day 1. Samples were obtained from an open-label, multicenter, first-in-human phase I dose-escalation trial of ivuxolimab. Adults with locally advanced or metastatic melanoma, renal cell carcinoma, hepatocellular carcinoma or head and neck squamous cell carcinoma were enrolled in the trial. Before TCR sequencing, CD4+ and CD8+ T cells were separately sorted from peripheral blood.

For this clone: The antigen it binds to is not known. Base qualities are not at hand, and no much larger clone is one base apart.

This sequence uses TRBV5-1 and TRBJ1-3; 9 bases in between match TRBD1. The clonotype was recovered from an adult with an advanced solid tumor such as melanoma, head and neck, liver or kidney cancer. Sequencing was performed on CD4+ or CD8+ T cells sorted from blood, taken in a trial of the OX40 agonist ivuxolimab. Read as DNA, the sequence is TGCGCCAGCAGCCAACGGACAGGGGCCACCTCTGGAAACACCATATATTTT. This encodes CASSQRTGATSGNTIYF.